The clone carrying this T cell receptor (beta chain) was seen only a few times. This record comes from a study of blood T cell repertoires in COVID-19. Per germline, CDR1 LNHDA and CDR2 SQIVND (reference sequence). The V and J ends lost 8 bases and 4 bases, in that order; junction bases with no gene match: 12. This CDR3 is built from 16 residues. Sequencing was performed with immunoSEQ multiplex PCR; in TCRdb, only in-frame clones are kept and a portion is missing. The repertoire has fewer than 150,000 clones, roughly 80% of them found once; the top ten carry approximately 12%. Sequencing was done on a sample of peripheral blood. The chain employs TRBV19 and TRBJ1-5; TRBD1 matches 9 bases. This TCR was sampled from a woman younger than 45 who had recovered from COVID-19. The DNA of the CDR3 is TGTGCCAGTCGTGCCCTGACAGGGGGAAGGAATCAGCCCCAGCATTTT. Its protein product is CASRALTGGRNQPQHF. Complete variable domain (other parts from reference TRBV19 and TRBJ1-5): DGGITQSPKYLFRKEGQNVTLSCEQNLNHDAMYWYRQDPGQGLRLIYYSQIVNDFQKGDIAEGYSVSREKKESFPLTVTSAQKNPTAFYLCASRALTGGRNQPQHFGDGTRLSIL.